This T cell receptor (beta chain) came from a study of control samples from healthy donors and cancer patients. CDR1 is SGHTA and CDR2 is FQGNSA in the germline V gene. The trim removed 5 bases at V and 0 bases at J, leaving 4 bases unmatched. CDR3 length: 15 residues. The protocol was immunoSEQ multiplex PCR, while the TCRdb copy is restricted to in-frame clones and leaves out a portion. The data show approximately 220,000 clones, roughly 94% seen once. Material: blood. The rearrangement uses TRBV7-2 and TRBJ1-3; 7 bases align to TRBD1. The receptor was derived from a man aged 50 to 59 in good health. CDR3 residues: CASSLDRYSGNTIYF. The CDR3 region has the DNA TGTGCCAGCAGCCTGGACAGGTACTCTGGAAACACCATATATTTT.